The entry below gives a single T cell receptor beta chain sequence along with its context. Its antigen is unknown. The PCR contained 60 Vbeta and 13 Jbeta primers. Profiled with immunoSEQ multiplex PCR; TCRdb holds only in-frame clones, not every one. Of over 70,000 clones in the sample, approximately 80% were seen once. These data originate in a study of cytomegalovirus exposure and HLA in healthy donors. General study findings and limits: Indistinguishable V segments such as TRBV6-2 and TRBV6-3 were excluded. In a later analysis, specific HLA alleles were associated with 15,000 to 20,000 TCR beta sequences at a 0.05 false discovery rate.

Unmatched junction bases numbered 5, after V lost 5 bases and J lost 3 bases. This CDR3 comprises 15 residues. Germline V lookup: CDR1 SEHNR, CDR2 FQNEAQ (reference sequence). Sequencing was carried out using PBMCs. The sequence derives from a woman aged 50 to 60 in good health and CMV-seropositive. The chain joins TRBV7-9 to TRBJ2-1; TRBD1 agrees at 9 bases. The CDR3 sequence is CASSHGQGNYNEQFF. The CDR3 DNA sequence: TGTGCCAGCAGCCACGGACAGGGGAACTACAATGAGCAGTTCTTC.